The 8 T cell receptor beta chains presented below share a single source sample, sequenced in a study of blood T cell repertoires in COVID-19. TCRdb's table, derived via immunoSEQ multiplex PCR, lists solely in-frame clones and lacks some. The data show 40,000 to 55,000 clones, 70% to 85% seen once. The source material was peripheral blood. These receptors were collected from a human donor in a cohort sampled during active COVID-19.

The chain recombines TRBV5-8 with TRBJ1-4; 8 nucleotides match TRBD1. The CDR3 runs 13 residues. Trimming took 3 bases from V and 7 from J; bases not matched to a gene: 2. Germline V gene sequence: CDR1 SGHTS, CDR2 YDEGEE. The CDR3 spells CASSWTGSEKLFF. The CDR3 DNA is TGTGCCAGCAGCTGGACAGGGAGTGAAAAACTGTTTTTT. The full variable domain, rest sourced from reference TRBV5-8 and TRBJ1-4, is EAGVTQSPTHLIKTRGQQATLRCSPISGHTSVYWYQQALGLGLQFLLWYDEGEERNRGNFPPRFSGRQFPNYSSELNVNALELEDSALYLCASSWTGSEKLFFGSGTQLSVL.

The J gene is TRBJ2-7, the V gene TRBV14; 8 nucleotides align to TRBD1. Germline V gene lookup returns CDR1 SGHDN and CDR2 FVKESK. The length of the CDR3 is 16 residues. The trim removed 4 bases at V and 2 bases at J, leaving 10 bases unmatched. CDR3 sequence (DNA): TGTGCCAGCAGCCCTCTGGGGGAACAGGGGGCCTACGAGCAGTACTTC. Translation gives CASSPLGEQGAYEQYF.

The chain links TRBV5-8 to TRBJ2-7; a possible D gene is TRBD2 (5 bases). This CDR3 has 14 residues. Germline values: CDR1 SGHTS, CDR2 YDEGEE. V lost 0 bases, J lost 2 bases, and 9 bases lay in between. This chain's CDR3 is CASSLGHGTYEQYF. The CDR3 DNA reads as TGTGCCAGCAGCTTGGGGCACGGGACCTACGAGCAGTACTTC.

The chain uses TRBV14 and TRBJ1-2, with unresolved D. The CDR3 is 15 amino acids. Germline assignment: CDR1 SGHDN and CDR2 FVKESK. V was shortened by 1 base and J by 2 bases, with 11 bases between the two germline ends. CDR3 residues: CASSQAEGRNYGYTF. The CDR3 bases are TGTGCCAGCAGCCAAGCCGAGGGCAGGAACTATGGCTACACCTTC.

The rearrangement joins TRBV9 to TRBJ2-2, with TRBD2 matching 9 bases. The CDR3 has 17 residues. CDR1 and CDR2 from the germline V gene are SGDLS and YYNGEE. V lost 4 bases to trimming and J lost 0 bases; unmatched junction nucleotides: 7. DNA of the CDR3: TGTGCCAGCAGCAAAACCTCTAGCGGGACGAACACCGGGGAGCTGTTTTTT. Amino acid sequence: CASSKTSSGTNTGELFF. The whole variable domain, filled in from reference TRBV9 and TRBJ2-2, reads DSGVTQTPKHLITATGQRVTLRCSPRSGDLSVYWYQQSLDQGLQFLIQYYNGEERAKGNILERFSAQQFPDLHSELNLSSLELGDSALYFCASSKTSSGTNTGELFFGEGSRLTVL.

J is TRBJ2-5 and V is TRBV27; unclear D gene. V lost 4 bases, J lost 2 bases, and 17 bases lay in between. The CDR3 extends over 16 amino acids. CDR1 is MNHEY, CDR2 SMNVEV, per germline (reference sequence). The CDR3, as DNA: TGTGCCAGCAGTTCGCCCTTAGAAGAGAGACAAGAGACCCAGTACTTC. It yields the protein CASSSPLEERQETQYF.

This clone was picked up a small number of times. This rearrangement joins TRBV3-1 (or the pseudogene TRBV3-2) to TRBJ1-5, with TRBD1 matching 9 bases. V was pared by 3 bases and J by 6 bases, with 3 bases of the junction left unmatched. The V gene's germline CDR1 is LGHDT and CDR2 YNNKEL (reference sequence). The CDR3 length is 14 residues. CDR3 coding DNA: TGTGCCAGCAGCCATGGGACAGGGCTTCAGCCCCAGCATTTT. Encoded protein: CASSHGTGLQPQHF.

Comments on this clone: This sample also contains other DNA sequences that code for the same CDR3. V is TRBV2 and J is TRBJ1-3, with a weak D call TRBD1 (6 bases). Germline-derived CDR1 and CDR2 are SNHLY and FYNNEI. This CDR3 is built from 14 residues. V dropped 8 bases and J dropped 0 bases, with 11 bases sitting between them. The CDR3 protein is CASGGGSSGNTIYF. Written as DNA, the CDR3 is TGTGCCAGCGGGGGCGGGAGCTCTGGAAACACCATATATTTT.